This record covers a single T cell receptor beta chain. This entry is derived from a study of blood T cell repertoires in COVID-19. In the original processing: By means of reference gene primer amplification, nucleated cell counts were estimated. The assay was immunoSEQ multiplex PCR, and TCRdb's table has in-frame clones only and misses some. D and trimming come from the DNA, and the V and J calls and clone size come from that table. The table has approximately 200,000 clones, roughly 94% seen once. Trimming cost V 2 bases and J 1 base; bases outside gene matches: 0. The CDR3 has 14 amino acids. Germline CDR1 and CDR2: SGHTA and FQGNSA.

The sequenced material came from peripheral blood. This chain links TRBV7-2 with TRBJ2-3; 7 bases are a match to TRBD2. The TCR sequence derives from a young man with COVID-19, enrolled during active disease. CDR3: CASSLRGGTDTQYF. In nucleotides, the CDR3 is TGTGCCAGCAGCTTACGGGGGGGCACAGATACGCAGTATTTT.